The source of this TCR beta chain is a study of blood T cell repertoires in COVID-19. Study as a whole: COVID-19 samples collected from the United States, Italy and Spain covered acute and convalescent phases. Nucleic acid was either cDNA or gDNA, and it came from T cells, B-cell-depleted T cells, or PBMCs.

Original processing methods: Amplification from reference gene primers served as the basis for estimated nucleated cell counts. Libraries were prepared by immunoSEQ multiplex PCR; TCRdb keeps only in-frame clonotypes and omits some of them. V and J calls and clone size follow that table, whereas D and trimming were derived from the DNA. The repertoire has roughly 180,000 clones, roughly 85% of them found once; the top ten carry around 8%. This clone was detected only once. The sequence was obtained from a woman aged 60-75 years with acute or convalescent COVID-19. Sequenced: peripheral blood.

For the CDR3, the DNA is TGTGCCAGCAGCCCGGGGGGCACAGATACGCAGTATTTT. Translating gives CASSPGGTDTQYF. V and J are TRBV11-3 and TRBJ2-3; weak D call: TRBD2 (6 bases). This CDR3 comprises 13 residues. Trimming stripped 5 bases from V and 1 base from J, with 7 bases between. The V gene's germline CDR1 is SGHNT and CDR2 YENEEA.